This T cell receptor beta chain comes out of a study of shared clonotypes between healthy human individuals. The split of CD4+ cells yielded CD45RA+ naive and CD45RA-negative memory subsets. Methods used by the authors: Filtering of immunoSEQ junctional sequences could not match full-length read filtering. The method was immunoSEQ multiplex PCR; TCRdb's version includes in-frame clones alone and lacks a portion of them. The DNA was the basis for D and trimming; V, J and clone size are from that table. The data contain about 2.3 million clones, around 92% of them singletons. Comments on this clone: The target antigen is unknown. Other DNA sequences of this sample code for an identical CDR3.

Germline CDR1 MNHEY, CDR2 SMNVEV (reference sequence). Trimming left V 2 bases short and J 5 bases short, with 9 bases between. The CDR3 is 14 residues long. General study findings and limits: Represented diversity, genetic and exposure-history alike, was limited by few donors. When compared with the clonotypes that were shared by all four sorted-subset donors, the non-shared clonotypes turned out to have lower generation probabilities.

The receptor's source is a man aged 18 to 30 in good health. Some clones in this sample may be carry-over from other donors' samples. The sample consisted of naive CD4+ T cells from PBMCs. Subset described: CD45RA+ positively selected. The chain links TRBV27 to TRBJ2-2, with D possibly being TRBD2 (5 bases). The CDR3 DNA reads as TGTGCCAGCAGTTTAAGGCGCGGGACCGGGGAGCTGTTTTTT. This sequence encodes CASSLRRGTGELFF.